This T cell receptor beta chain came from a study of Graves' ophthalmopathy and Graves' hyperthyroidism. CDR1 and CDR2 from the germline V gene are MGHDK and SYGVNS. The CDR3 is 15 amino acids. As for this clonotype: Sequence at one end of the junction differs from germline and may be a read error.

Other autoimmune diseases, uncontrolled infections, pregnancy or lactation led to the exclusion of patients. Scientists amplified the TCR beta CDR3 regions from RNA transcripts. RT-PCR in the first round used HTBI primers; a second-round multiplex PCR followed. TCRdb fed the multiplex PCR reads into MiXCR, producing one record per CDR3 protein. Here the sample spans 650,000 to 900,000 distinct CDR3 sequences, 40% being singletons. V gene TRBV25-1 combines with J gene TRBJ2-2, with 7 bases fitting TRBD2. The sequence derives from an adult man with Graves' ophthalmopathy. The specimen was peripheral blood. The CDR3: CASSFAGVGTGELLF. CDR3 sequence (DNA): TGTGCCAGCAGTTTCGCGGGGGTGGGCACCGGGGAGCTGCTTTTT.